The clone carrying this T cell receptor beta chain came up a few times. These data are taken from a study of shared clonotypes between healthy human individuals. The repertoire was sequenced with immunoSEQ multiplex PCR; TCRdb's copy has only in-frame clones and lacks some. The repertoire holds 95,000 to 120,000 clones, with around two thirds as singletons. Every donor was a Caucasian adult from Nashville, Tennessee. V was clipped by 7 bases and J by 8 bases, with 23 bases between them. CDR3 size: 15 residues. Per the germline V gene, CDR1 is MNHNS and CDR2 is SASEGT. Sequenced input: memory CD8+ T cells sorted from blood. Subset specified: CD45RO+ cells pooled with CCR7-negative TemRA cells. The chain has TRBV6-1 and TRBJ1-2; no clear D gene. The TCR comes from a woman in her twenties or thirties in good health. CDR3 coding DNA: TGTGCCAGCACCGGAAGAGGTGTAGCTTCTATGGGCTACACCTTC. It is translated as CASTGRGVASMGYTF.